Many counts were recorded for the clone carrying this TCR beta chain. The antigen is not known. These data are taken from a study of T cells in Graves' hyperthyroidism and ophthalmopathy. Notes on the study in general: Appearing also in blood were most of the thyroid clonotypes expanded above 0.001. Using 13 V-J features, a model discriminated ophthalmopathy from stable hyperthyroidism.

The CDR3 is made up of 13 amino acids. V lost 5 bases, J lost 8 bases, and 2 bases stayed unmatched. Patients were aged 18 to 65, had disease duration under 2 months, and had newly diagnosed hyperthyroidism. Out of around 10 ml of fresh peripheral blood came the PBMCs. It was RNA transcripts that yielded the amplified TCR beta CDR3 regions. RT-PCR in the first round (using the HTBI primer set) targeted the TCR CDR3. TCRdb re-derived calls from the multiplex PCR reads in MiXCR, one entry per CDR3 protein. The data contain around 97,000 distinct CDR3 sequences, 47% of them seen just once; the ten biggest clones take up approximately 30%.

This sequence was found in a man in his forties or fifties with Graves' hyperthyroidism. The material sequenced was blood. The chain is built from TRBV12-3 or TRBV12-4 and TRBJ2-3; TRBD2 matches at 12 bases. CDR3 residues: CASSQGLAGTQYF. The CDR3 nucleotides are TGTGCCAGCAGTCAGGGACTAGCGGGTACGCAGTATTTT.